This T cell receptor (beta chain) was recovered during a study of blood T cell repertoires in COVID-19. TCRdb's copy holds only in-frame clones and misses some; the assay was immunoSEQ multiplex PCR. The sample has 250,000 or so clones; 80% to 85% are singletons. This CDR3 has 14 amino acids. CDR1 and CDR2 (germline): MDHEN, SYDVKM. Trimming stripped 3 bases from V and 4 bases from J, with 12 bases between. The receptor's source is a middle-aged man who had recovered from COVID-19. The sequenced material came from PBMCs or T cells enriched from blood (not recorded which). This chain connects TRBV28 to TRBJ1-2; possible D gene TRBD1, 5 bases. CDR3 DNA sequence: TGTGCCAGCAGTTTTCGGCAGGGCCTCTATGGCTACACCTTC. Its protein is CASSFRQGLYGYTF.